These T cell receptor beta chains were read from a single sample in a study of T cells after yellow fever vaccination. One entry per CDR3 protein results from TCRdb running MiXCR on the 5' RACE reads. The data contain 200,000 or so distinct CDR3 sequences, around 6.7% of them seen just once; the ten biggest clones take up approximately 1%. Sample: CD4+ T cells sorted from PBMCs, taken on the day of the yellow fever booster vaccination. The origin of the receptors is a young man who received the YFV17D yellow fever vaccine. The CDR3 runs from the conserved cysteine through the conserved F or W. Each record gives: CDR3 protein, CDR3 DNA, V gene, J gene, clone size, D gene. The D gene is left open where the match is weak. For some rows the clone size is stated as once, few or many, or as a class when expanded; others skip it.

CASSRDHTDTQYF	TGTGCCAGCAGCCGGGACCACACAGATACGCAGTATTTT	TRBV16	TRBJ2-3	many	.
CASGPLAKNIQYF	TGTGCCAGCGGGCCCCTGGCCAAAAACATTCAGTACTTC	TRBV6-2/TRBV6-3	TRBJ2-4	.	.
CAWKKGPSSYEQYF	TGTGCCTGGAAGAAGGGCCCTAGCTCCTACGAGCAGTACTTC	TRBV30	TRBJ2-7	.	.
CASSSLWGSEQYF	TGTGCCAGCAGTTCCCTTTGGGGAAGCGAGCAGTACTTC	TRBV28	TRBJ2-7	many	.
CSAPEGPTDTQYF	TGCAGTGCTCCGGAGGGACCCACAGATACGCAGTATTTT	TRBV20-1	TRBJ2-3	many	.
CCARDPGLAGESEQYF	TGCTGTGCTAGAGATCCAGGGCTAGCGGGAGAAAGCGAGCAGTACTTC	TRBV20-1	TRBJ2-7	few	TRBD2
CAWSVPGGGYNEQFF	TGTGCCTGGAGTGTACCTGGCGGGGGATACAATGAGCAGTTCTTC	TRBV30	TRBJ2-1	many	TRBD2
CASSWTSGINEQFF	TGTGCCAGCAGCTGGACTAGCGGGATCAATGAGCAGTTCTTC	TRBV7-6	TRBJ2-1	few	TRBD2
CSARRRGGESRNEQFF	TGCAGCGCCCGGAGGCGGGGCGGGGAGTCTCGCAATGAGCAGTTCTTC	TRBV29-1	TRBJ2-1	.	.
CAWGKETQYF	TGTGCCTGGGGGAAAGAGACCCAGTACTTC	TRBV30	TRBJ2-5	.	.
CASSVSSGETQYF	TGTGCCAGCAGCGTCTCGAGCGGAGAGACCCAGTACTTC	TRBV7-2	TRBJ2-5	.	.
CASSQVNSGSLDIQYF	TGCGCCAGCAGCCAAGTGAATAGCGGGAGCTTGGACATTCAGTACTTC	TRBV4-3	TRBJ2-4	few	TRBD2
CASSGTFFSTDTQYF	TGCGCCAGCAGCGGGACATTTTTTAGCACAGATACGCAGTATTTT	TRBV5-1	TRBJ2-3	.	.
CASTTSAENIQYF	TGTGCCAGCACAACTAGCGCCGAAAACATTCAGTACTTC	TRBV12-3/TRBV12-4	TRBJ2-4	.	TRBD2
CASSPPGYNSGANVLTF	TGTGCCAGCTCACCCCCTGGGTATAATTCTGGGGCCAACGTCCTGACTTTC	TRBV18	TRBJ2-6	many	.
CTLGQITDTQYF	TGCACCCTGGGACAGATCACAGATACGCAGTATTTT	TRBV29-1	TRBJ2-3	few	TRBD1
CAIDGSHSTDTQYF	TGTGCCATCGACGGGTCCCACTCCACAGATACGCAGTATTTT	TRBV12-3/TRBV12-4	TRBJ2-3	few	.
CSAATGADTGELFF	TGCAGTGCTGCGACAGGGGCAGATACCGGGGAGCTGTTTTTT	TRBV20-1	TRBJ2-2	few	TRBD1
CASSIRPGTYYGYTF	TGTGCCAGTAGTATCCGCCCGGGCACATACTATGGCTACACCTTC	TRBV19	TRBJ1-2	.	.
CASSLERRAQYF	TGTGCCAGCAGCTTAGAGAGGCGGGCGCAGTACTTC	TRBV7-2	TRBJ2-7	few	.
CASRSPPGGSYEQYF	TGTGCCAGCAGGAGCCCCCCTGGCGGATCCTACGAGCAGTACTTC	TRBV7-8	TRBJ2-7	.	.
CSARDRETSPLHF	TGCAGTGCTAGAGATCGGGAGACATCACCCCTCCACTTT	TRBV20-1	TRBJ1-6	many	.
CASSPARTSGQETQYF	TGTGCCAGCTCACCGGCGCGGACTAGCGGGCAAGAGACCCAGTACTTC	TRBV18	TRBJ2-5	.	TRBD2
CASSLYAGTSGYEQYF	TGCGCCAGCAGCTTGTATGCCGGGACTAGCGGCTACGAGCAGTACTTC	TRBV5-1	TRBJ2-7	.	TRBD2
CASSLAGLAGVETQYF	TGTGCCAGCAGCTTAGCGGGACTAGCGGGAGTAGAGACCCAGTACTTC	TRBV7-2	TRBJ2-5	.	TRBD2
CASSYGTRKDNEQFF	TGCGCCAGCAGCTACGGGACAAGGAAAGACAATGAGCAGTTCTTC	TRBV5-1	TRBJ2-1	many	.
CASSLDGVENIQYF	TGCGCCAGCAGCTTGGACGGCGTGGAAAACATTCAGTACTTC	TRBV5-1	TRBJ2-4	many	.
CASSYAWGSYNEQFF	TGTGCCAGCAGTTACGCGTGGGGCTCCTACAATGAGCAGTTCTTC	TRBV6-5	TRBJ2-1	many	.
CASSFAAVKSGELFF	TGTGCCAGCAGTTTTGCAGCGGTTAAATCAGGGGAGCTGTTTTTT	TRBV27	TRBJ2-2	few	.
CASSQVLAGISAKNIQYF	TGCGCCAGCAGCCAAGTACTAGCGGGTATCTCGGCCAAAAACATTCAGTACTTC	TRBV4-3	TRBJ2-4	.	TRBD2
CASSSASSLGQPQHF	TGTGCCAGCAGCTCGGCCAGTTCCCTAGGCCAGCCCCAGCATTTT	TRBV3-1	TRBJ1-5	many	.
CASSDPGLAGVGATQYF	TGTGCCAGCAGTGACCCAGGACTAGCGGGAGTGGGTGCTACGCAGTATTTT	TRBV6-4	TRBJ2-3	.	TRBD2
CASSGGLAGFTDTQYF	TGTGCCAGCAGCGGGGGGCTAGCGGGATTCACAGATACGCAGTATTTT	TRBV7-8	TRBJ2-3	many	TRBD2
CASSARDRQPGDTQYF	TGCGCCAGCAGCGCCCGGGACAGACAACCTGGGGATACGCAGTATTTT	TRBV5-1	TRBJ2-3	many	TRBD1
CASGLRTAYNSPLHF	TGTGCTAGTGGTTTACGAACAGCCTATAATTCACCCCTCCACTTT	TRBV12-5	TRBJ1-6	many	.
CASSQSTGGNPNIQYF	TGCGCCAGCAGTCAATCGACAGGGGGAAATCCAAACATTCAGTACTTC	TRBV23-1	TRBJ2-4	few	TRBD1
CSAGGAGSYEQYF	TGCAGCGCGGGGGGGGCAGGGTCCTACGAGCAGTACTTC	TRBV29-1	TRBJ2-7	many	TRBD2
CASSQSEGTYEQYF	TGTGCCAGCAGCCAAAGCGAAGGGACCTACGAGCAGTACTTC	TRBV4-2	TRBJ2-7	many	.
CASSISGTDNTGELFF	TGTGCCAGTAGTATTTCCGGGACAGACAACACCGGGGAGCTGTTTTTT	TRBV19	TRBJ2-2	.	TRBD1
CASALTSGRFGEQFF	TGCGCCAGCGCCCTGACTAGCGGGAGATTCGGTGAGCAGTTCTTC	TRBV5-1	TRBJ2-1	few	TRBD2
CASGTNKAQETQYF	TGTGCCAGCGGAACCAACAAGGCGCAAGAGACCCAGTACTTC	TRBV28	TRBJ2-5	few	.
CASSSTIARNEQFF	TGTGCCAGCAGCTCGACGATAGCGAGGAATGAGCAGTTCTTC	TRBV7-2	TRBJ2-1	.	.
CASSLGHGTKTQYF	TGTGCCAGCAGCTTAGGGCATGGGACGAAGACCCAGTACTTC	TRBV7-2	TRBJ2-5	.	.
CASSYTRASEQYF	TGTGCCAGCAGTTACACTAGGGCGTCGGAGCAGTACTTC	TRBV6-5	TRBJ2-7	many	.
CASSVGPGVQETQYF	TGTGCCAGCAGCGTAGGCCCGGGTGTCCAAGAGACCCAGTACTTC	TRBV9	TRBJ2-5	many	.
CAITAGYTDTQYF	TGTGCCATCACAGCGGGGTACACAGATACGCAGTATTTT	TRBV10-3	TRBJ2-3	.	TRBD2
CASSRIDLYNEQFF	TGTGCCAGCTCTCGCATTGACCTCTACAATGAGCAGTTCTTC	TRBV18	TRBJ2-1	.	.
CASSRRLAGHQELFF	TGTGCCAGCAGCAGACGGCTAGCGGGCCATCAGGAGCTGTTTTTT	TRBV21-1	TRBJ2-2	few	.
CASSLEHRGETQYF	TGTGCCAGCAGCTTGGAACACCGAGGGGAGACCCAGTACTTC	TRBV11-2	TRBJ2-5	.	.
CASSPDWVYNEQFF	TGTGCCAGCTCACCAGATTGGGTGTACAATGAGCAGTTCTTC	TRBV18	TRBJ2-1	many	.
CASSVVAGASYNSPLHF	TGTGCCAGCAGCGTCGTTGCAGGGGCCTCCTATAATTCACCCCTCCACTTT	TRBV5-6	TRBJ1-6	many	.
CAISESSGGQTQYF	TGTGCCATCAGTGAGTCGTCGGGAGGGCAGACCCAGTACTTC	TRBV10-3	TRBJ2-5	.	TRBD2
CASSLGSGRANEQYF	TGCGCCAGCAGCTTAGGTAGCGGGAGGGCCAACGAGCAGTACTTC	TRBV5-1	TRBJ2-7	many	TRBD2
CASSVEGQPGNEQFF	TGTGCCAGCAGCGTAGAAGGGCAACCGGGGAATGAGCAGTTCTTC	TRBV9	TRBJ2-1	.	.
CSARDLARSAQETQYF	TGCAGTGCTAGAGATCTGGCCCGGTCGGCGCAAGAGACCCAGTACTTC	TRBV20-1	TRBJ2-5	few	.
CASRGTGIGYTF	TGTGCCAGCAGGGGGACAGGGATTGGCTACACCTTC	TRBV12-3/TRBV12-4	TRBJ1-2	.	TRBD1
CASRGVMYEQYF	TGTGCCAGCCGGGGTGTGATGTACGAGCAGTACTTC	TRBV3-1	TRBJ2-7	.	.
CSAREFSTGGKFF	TGCAGTGCTAGAGAATTTAGTACAGGGGGCAAGTTCTTC	TRBV20-1	TRBJ2-1	many	TRBD1
CAISESGRTYEQYF	TGTGCCATCAGTGAGTCGGGCAGGACCTACGAGCAGTACTTC	TRBV10-3	TRBJ2-7	few	.
CASSRQGLAVQDTQYF	TGTGCCAGCAGCCGACAGGGACTAGCGGTGCAAGATACGCAGTATTTT	TRBV7-2	TRBJ2-3	.	TRBD2